This T cell receptor (beta chain) emerged from a study of neurological immune-mediated disorders. The CDR3 is 15 amino acids. Germline V gene sequence: CDR1 MRHNA, CDR2 SNTAGT. V lost 5 bases, J lost 5 bases, and 16 bases lay in between. This clonotype was recorded at least ten times. Antigen unknown. 5'RACE with 10-nucleotide random UMIs produced the cDNA. TCRdb fed the 5' RACE reads into MiXCR, producing one record per CDR3 protein. The sample has 54,000 or so distinct CDR3 sequences; around 3.5% are singletons. Study-level results: No link was found between any clinical or MRI feature and the multiple sclerosis repertoire cluster. There were no CDR3 amino acid sequences shared by expanded clones across subjects, a result suggesting private repertoires in all groups.

The sequenced material came from PBMCs. The chain couples TRBV6-4 to TRBJ2-1; D is possibly TRBD2 (5 bases). The receptor's source is a man in his fifties or sixties with multiple sclerosis. The CDR3 bases are TGTGCCAGCAGTTATGACTACTCAGCCAACAATGAGCAGTTCTTC. It codes for CASSYDYSANNEQFF.